This T cell receptor (beta chain) was observed in a study of early T cells in non-severe SARS-CoV-2 infection (dated by TCRdb to about 2021). With respect to the entire study: Because TCR sequencing relied on bulk RNA taken from unsorted whole blood, pairing of alpha and beta chains was not possible. Broader findings and caveats from the paper: VDJdb matching was skewed toward anti-spike CD8 responses and likely underestimated virus-specific expansions by missing private and CD4 specificities.

Notes on this clonotype: Its cognate antigen has yet to be identified. No base quality values were provided; no much bigger clone lies one nucleotide off.

This was a case-control study nested in a cohort of healthcare workers in London, UK, who had nasopharyngeal swab PCR tests and blood samples taken every week. Healthcare workers were recruited between 23 and 31 March 2020, during the week of the UK lockdown, and were followed weekly for up to about 15 weeks. The library was produced with 5' RACE. Sequencing relied on a NextSeq 500. The TCR library protocol attached unique molecular identifiers to individual cDNA molecules to correct for sequencing error and PCR bias. TCR alpha and beta chains were both sequenced, and the abundances of alpha and beta sequences in each sample were closely correlated with each other. The original methods were these. Decombinator V4 was used to annotate the V gene, J gene and CDR3 of the TCR sequences. TCRs were defined as expanded if a significant change between any two time points was detected under a Poisson model with p below 0.0001. TCR abundances were normalised to the total number of TCRs sequenced per sample and expressed as counts per million. TRAV1-2 paired with TRAJ12, TRAJ20 or TRAJ33 defined MAIT TCRs, while TRAV10 paired with TRAJ18 defined iNKT TCRs. VDJdb, accessed 1 November 2021, was searched for CMV, EBV and SARS-CoV-2 annotated TCRs, with TCRs annotated for multiple antigens excluded. The public reads were reprocessed in TCRdb via fastp at Q25 and MiXCR, keeping in-frame beta chains. Every distinct CDR3 protein forms one entry, paired with its most common genes and DNA. The authors' filters were not applied to this entry. Counted in this sample were about 64,000 distinct CDR3 sequences; approximately 9.2% of them appeared once. The top ten hold around 15% of the sample.

The CDR3 has 14 amino acids, counting the end cysteine and phenylalanine. Only the CDR3 portion is preserved as DNA: 42 bases, with reading frame beginning at the first base. CDR1 is given as DFQATT and CDR2 as SNEGSKA, both from the germline V gene (reference sequence). Relative to germline, V is missing 1 base and J is missing 3 bases, with 5 bases of the junction outside any gene match. Here the sequenced sample was whole blood, taken at baseline. The chain was built from TRBV20-1 and TRBJ2-7; TRBD2 fits 8 bases in the junction. The receptor was isolated from an adult who was a healthcare worker with PCR-confirmed SARS-CoV-2 infection or an uninfected control (not recorded which). CDR3 loop: CSARATGGSYEQYF. The bases read TGCAGTGCTAGAGCCACGGGAGGGAGCTACGAGCAGTACTTC.